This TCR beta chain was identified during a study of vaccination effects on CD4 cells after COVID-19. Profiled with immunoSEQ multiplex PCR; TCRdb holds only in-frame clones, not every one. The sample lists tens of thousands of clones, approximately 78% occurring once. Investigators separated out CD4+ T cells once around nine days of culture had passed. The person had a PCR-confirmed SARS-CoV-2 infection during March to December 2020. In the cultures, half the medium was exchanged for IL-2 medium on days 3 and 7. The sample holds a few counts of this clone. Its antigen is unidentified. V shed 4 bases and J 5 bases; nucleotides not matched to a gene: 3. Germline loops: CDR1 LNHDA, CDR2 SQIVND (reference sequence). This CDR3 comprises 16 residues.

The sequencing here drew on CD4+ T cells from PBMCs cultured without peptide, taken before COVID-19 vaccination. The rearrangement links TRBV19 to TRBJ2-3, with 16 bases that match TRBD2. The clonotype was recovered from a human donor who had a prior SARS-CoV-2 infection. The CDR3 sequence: CASSTGLAGGLDTQYF. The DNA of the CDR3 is TGTGCCAGTAGTACGGGACTAGCGGGGGGGTTAGATACGCAGTATTTT.